This T cell receptor beta chain was captured by sequencing in a study of identical twins. This clonotype was recorded a few times. Antigen: not known. Each cDNA held unique molecular identifiers, and template switching gave it a universal primer site. From the 5' RACE reads, TCRdb called clonotypes with MiXCR, one entry per CDR3 protein. Here the sample spans about 890,000 distinct CDR3 sequences, 9% to 15% being singletons. V lost 1 base and J lost 8, with 18 bases in between. Germline CDR1 is SGHVS and CDR2 is FQNEAQ. This CDR3 has 16 residues. Overall study findings and caveats: Out-of-frame TCR alpha sharing in monozygotic twins exceeded recombination model predictions.

The same specimen was also included in a second study, on yellow fever vaccine responses in identical twins. From that report: Among the twins, the vaccine T cell response reportedly seemed partly convergent and partly personalized.

The sample comprised PBMCs. This sequence joins TRBV7-8 and TRBJ2-1; D is uncertain. The TCR originated in a woman between 18 and 29 years old in good health. The CDR3 sequence: CASSLVVSDRTDEQFF. The CDR3 bases are TGTGCCAGCAGCTTAGTAGTATCCGATCGGACCGATGAGCAGTTCTTC. The full variable domain, in which reference TRBV7-8 and TRBJ2-1 provide the parts outside the CDR3, is GAGVSQSPRYKVAKRGQDVALRCDPISGHVSLFWYQQALGQGPEFLTYFQNEAQLDKSGLPSDRFFAERPEGSVSTLKIQRTQQEDSAVYLCASSLVVSDRTDEQFFGPGTRLTVL.